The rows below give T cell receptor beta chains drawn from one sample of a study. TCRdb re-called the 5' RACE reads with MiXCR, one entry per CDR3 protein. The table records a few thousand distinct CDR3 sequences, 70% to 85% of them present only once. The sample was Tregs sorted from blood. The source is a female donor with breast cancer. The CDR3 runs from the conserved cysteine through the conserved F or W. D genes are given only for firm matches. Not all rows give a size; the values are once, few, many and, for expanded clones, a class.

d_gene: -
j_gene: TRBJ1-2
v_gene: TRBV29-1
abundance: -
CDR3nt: TGCAGCGTTGCCCCAGACTATGGCTACACCTTC
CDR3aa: CSVAPDYGYTF

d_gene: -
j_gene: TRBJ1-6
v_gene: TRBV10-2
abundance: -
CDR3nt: TGCGCCAGCAGTGAGTCCGGGTTTGAGAATTCACCCCTCCACTTT
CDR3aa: CASSESGFENSPLHF

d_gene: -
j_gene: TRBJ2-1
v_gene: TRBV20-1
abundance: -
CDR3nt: TGCAGTGCTAGAGTCCGCTTCGATGAGCAGTTCTTC
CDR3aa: CSARVRFDEQFF

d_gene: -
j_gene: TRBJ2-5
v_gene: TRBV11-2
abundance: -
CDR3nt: TGTGCCAGCAGCGAAATTCCTAGCTCCCGAAAAGAGGCCCAGTACTTC
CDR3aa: CASSEIPSSRKEAQYF

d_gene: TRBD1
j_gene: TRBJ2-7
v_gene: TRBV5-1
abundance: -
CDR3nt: TGCGCCAGCAGCACCCGGACAGGGACCTACGAGCAGTACTTC
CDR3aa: CASSTRTGTYEQYF

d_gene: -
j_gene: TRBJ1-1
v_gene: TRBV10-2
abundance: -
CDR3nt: TGCGCCAGCGGGGGGGGAACAAACACTGAAGCTTTCTTT
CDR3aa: CASGGGTNTEAFF

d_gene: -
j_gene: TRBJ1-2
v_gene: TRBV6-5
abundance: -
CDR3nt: TGTGCCAGCTCTGCGGATAACTATGGCTACACCTTC
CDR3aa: CASSADNYGYTF

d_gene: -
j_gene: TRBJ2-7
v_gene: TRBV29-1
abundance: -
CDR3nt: TGCAGCGTTGAACAGGGCACACCCTACGAGCAGTACTTC
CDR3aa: CSVEQGTPYEQYF

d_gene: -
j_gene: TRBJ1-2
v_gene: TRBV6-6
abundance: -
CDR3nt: TGTGCCAGCGGTAACGACAGAACTAACTATGGCTACACCTTC
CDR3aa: CASGNDRTNYGYTF

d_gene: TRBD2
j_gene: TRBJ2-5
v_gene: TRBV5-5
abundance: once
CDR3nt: TGTGCCAGCAGCGGGGCGGGGAGGGGAGAGACCCAGTACTTC
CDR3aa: CASSGAGRGETQYF

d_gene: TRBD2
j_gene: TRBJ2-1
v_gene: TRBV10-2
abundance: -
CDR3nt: TGCGCCAGCAGTGAATTTAGCGGGAGCTCCTACAATGAGCAGTTCTTC
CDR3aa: CASSEFSGSSYNEQFF

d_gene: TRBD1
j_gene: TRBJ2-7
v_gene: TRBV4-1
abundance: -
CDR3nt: TGCGCCAGCAGCCAAACGGGACAGGCGAGCTCCTACGAGCAGTACTTC
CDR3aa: CASSQTGQASSYEQYF

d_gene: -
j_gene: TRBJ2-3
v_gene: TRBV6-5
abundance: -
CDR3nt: TGTGCCAGCAGTTACTCCGCAGGCACAGATACGCAGTATTTT
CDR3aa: CASSYSAGTDTQYF

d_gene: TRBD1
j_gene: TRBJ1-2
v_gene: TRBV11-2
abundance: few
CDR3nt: TGTGCCAGCAGCGACCCGGGACAGTATGGCTACACCTTC
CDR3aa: CASSDPGQYGYTF

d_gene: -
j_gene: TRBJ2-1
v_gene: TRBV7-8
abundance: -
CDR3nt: TGTGCCAGCAGCTTAGGAGGGGGACTAACATACAATGAGCAGTTCTTC
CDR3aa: CASSLGGGLTYNEQFF

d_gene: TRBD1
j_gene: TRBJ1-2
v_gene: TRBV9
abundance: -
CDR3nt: TGTGCCAGCAGCCCCCAGGGGGGGACCATAGGTGGCTACACCTTC
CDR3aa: CASSPQGGTIGGYTF

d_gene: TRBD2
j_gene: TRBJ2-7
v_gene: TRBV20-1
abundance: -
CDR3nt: TGCAGTGTCACTAGCGGGAGTTTCTCCTACGAGCAGTACTTC
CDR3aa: CSVTSGSFSYEQYF

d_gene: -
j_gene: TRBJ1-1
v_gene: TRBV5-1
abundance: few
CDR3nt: TGCGCCAGCAGCTTGTTTCGTACAGGCGAGGGGTACACTGAAGCTTTCTTT
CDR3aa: CASSLFRTGEGYTEAFF

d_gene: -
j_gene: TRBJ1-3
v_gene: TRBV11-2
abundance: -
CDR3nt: TGTGCCAGCAGCACCCCGGGGACTGGAAACACCATATATTTT
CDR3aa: CASSTPGTGNTIYF

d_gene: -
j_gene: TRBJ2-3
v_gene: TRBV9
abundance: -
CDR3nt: TGTGCCAGCAGCGAACCTACAGATACGCAGTATTTT
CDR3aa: CASSEPTDTQYF

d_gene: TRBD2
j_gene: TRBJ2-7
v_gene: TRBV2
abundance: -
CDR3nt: TGTGCCAGCAGGAGGATGGGCCCCCCGTCCGCCCCTAGCGGGTGGCAGTACTTC
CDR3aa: CASRRMGPPSAPSGWQYF

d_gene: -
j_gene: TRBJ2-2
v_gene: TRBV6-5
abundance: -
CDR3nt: TGTGCCAGCAGTTACTCAATGGCTGACAACACCGGGGAGCTGTTTTTT
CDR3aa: CASSYSMADNTGELFF

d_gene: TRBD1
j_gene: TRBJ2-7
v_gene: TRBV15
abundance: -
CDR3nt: TGTGCCACCAGCAGAGACAAGGGGACAGGGTGGCGCGAGCAGTACTTC
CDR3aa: CATSRDKGTGWREQYF

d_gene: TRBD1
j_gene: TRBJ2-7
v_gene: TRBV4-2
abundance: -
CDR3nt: TGTGCCAGCAGCCAGTCCGGGACAGGGACCTACGAGCAGTACTTC
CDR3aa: CASSQSGTGTYEQYF

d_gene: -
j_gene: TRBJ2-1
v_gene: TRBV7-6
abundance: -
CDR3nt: TGTGCCAGCAGCACGATTAAGGGGAGCTCCTACAATGAGCAGTTCTTC
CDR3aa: CASSTIKGSSYNEQFF

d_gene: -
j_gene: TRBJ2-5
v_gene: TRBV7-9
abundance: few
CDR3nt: TGTGCCAGCAGCTCCACTACAGTTCAAGAGACCCAGTACTTC
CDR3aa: CASSSTTVQETQYF

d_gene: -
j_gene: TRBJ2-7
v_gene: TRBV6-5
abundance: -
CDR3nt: TGTGCCAGCAGTCCCGACGGAGGCGAGCAGTACTTC
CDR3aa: CASSPDGGEQYF

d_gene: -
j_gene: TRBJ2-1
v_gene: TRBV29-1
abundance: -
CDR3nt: TGCAGCGCTAGGAGGGGTGAGCAGTTCTTC
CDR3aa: CSARRGEQFF

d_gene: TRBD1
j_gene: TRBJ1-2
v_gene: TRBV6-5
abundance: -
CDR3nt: TGTGCCAGCAGTTACGAACAGGGGGCTGGCCACACCTTC
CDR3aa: CASSYEQGAGHTF

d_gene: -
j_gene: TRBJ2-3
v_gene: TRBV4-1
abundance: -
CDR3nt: TGCGCCAGCGGGGGGTCTAGCTGGACAGATACGCAGTATTTT
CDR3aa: CASGGSSWTDTQYF

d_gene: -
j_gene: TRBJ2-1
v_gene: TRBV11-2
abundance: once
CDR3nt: TGTGCCAGCAGCACCCGGGACATCATGTACAATGAGCAGTTCTTC
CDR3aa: CASSTRDIMYNEQFF

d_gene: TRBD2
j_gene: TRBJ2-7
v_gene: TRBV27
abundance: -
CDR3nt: TGTGCCAGCAGTTTATCGGGAGGGTGGCTCCACGAGCAGTACTTC
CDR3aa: CASSLSGGWLHEQYF

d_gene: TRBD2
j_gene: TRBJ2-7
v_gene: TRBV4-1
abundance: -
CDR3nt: TGCGCCAGCAGCCAAACTAGCGGGACCTACGAGCAGTACTTC
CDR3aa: CASSQTSGTYEQYF

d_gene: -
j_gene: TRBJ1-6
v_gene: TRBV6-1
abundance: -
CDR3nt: TGTGCCAGCAGTGATTATCCGGGCCCTTCCTATAATTCACCCCTCCACTTT
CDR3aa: CASSDYPGPSYNSPLHF

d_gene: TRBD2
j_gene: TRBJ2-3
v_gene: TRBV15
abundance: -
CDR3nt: TGTGCCACCGGGGGGGAATACACAGATACGCAGTATTTT
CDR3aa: CATGGEYTDTQYF

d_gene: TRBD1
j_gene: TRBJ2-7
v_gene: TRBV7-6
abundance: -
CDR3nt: TGTGCCAGCAGCCGAGGACAGGGGGCTCTTTACGAGCAGTACTTC
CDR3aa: CASSRGQGALYEQYF

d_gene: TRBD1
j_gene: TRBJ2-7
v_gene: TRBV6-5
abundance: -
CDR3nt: TGTGCCAGCAGTTACGGGACAGGGGTCGATGAGCAGTACTTC
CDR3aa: CASSYGTGVDEQYF

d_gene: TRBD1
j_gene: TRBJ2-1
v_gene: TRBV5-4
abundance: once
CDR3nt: TGTGCCAGCATTCTGGACAGGGGCTCTTCTGAGCAGTTCTTC
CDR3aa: CASILDRGSSEQFF

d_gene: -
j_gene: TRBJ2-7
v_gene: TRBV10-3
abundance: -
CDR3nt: TGTGCCATCAGTGAAGAACTCAGTCACTCCTACGAGCAGTACTTC
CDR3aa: CAISEELSHSYEQYF